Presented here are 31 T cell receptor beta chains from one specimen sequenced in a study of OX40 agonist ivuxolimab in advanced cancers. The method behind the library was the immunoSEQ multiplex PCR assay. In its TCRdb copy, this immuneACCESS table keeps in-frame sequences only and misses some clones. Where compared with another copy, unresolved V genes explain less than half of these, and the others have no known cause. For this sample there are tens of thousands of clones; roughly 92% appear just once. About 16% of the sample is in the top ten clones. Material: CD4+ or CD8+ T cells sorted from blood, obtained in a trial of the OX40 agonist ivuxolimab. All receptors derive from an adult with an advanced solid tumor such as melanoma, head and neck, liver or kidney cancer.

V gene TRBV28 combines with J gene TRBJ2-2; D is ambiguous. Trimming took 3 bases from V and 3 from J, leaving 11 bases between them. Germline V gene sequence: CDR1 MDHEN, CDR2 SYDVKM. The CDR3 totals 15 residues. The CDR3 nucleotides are TGTGCCAGCAGTTTTTTTAGAGGCGACACCGGGGAGCTGTTTTTT. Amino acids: CASSFFRGDTGELFF.

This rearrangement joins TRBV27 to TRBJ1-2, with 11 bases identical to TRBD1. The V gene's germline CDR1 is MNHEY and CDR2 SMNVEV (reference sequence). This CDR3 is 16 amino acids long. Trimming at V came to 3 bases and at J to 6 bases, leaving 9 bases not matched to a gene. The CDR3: CASSFVSGQGVDGYTF. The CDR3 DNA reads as TGTGCCAGCAGTTTCGTATCGGGACAGGGGGTCGATGGCTACACCTTC.

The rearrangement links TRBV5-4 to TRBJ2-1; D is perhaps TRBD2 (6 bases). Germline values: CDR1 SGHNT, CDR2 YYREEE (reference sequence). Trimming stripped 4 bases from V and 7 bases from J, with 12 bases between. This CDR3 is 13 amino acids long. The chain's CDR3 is CASSEGTSNEQFF. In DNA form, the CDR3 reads TGTGCCAGCAGCGAAGGGACTTCGAATGAGCAGTTCTTC.

CDR3 in DNA: TGTGCCAGCAGCTTTTCCGGACTAGCGAGTGACTACGAGCAGTACTTC. Its translation: CASSFSGLASDYEQYF. The chain combines TRBV7-2 with TRBJ2-7; TRBD2 aligns across 9 bases. Per germline, CDR1 SGHTA and CDR2 FQGNSA. Trimming took 3 bases from V and 3 from J; bases not matched to a gene: 9. There are 16 residues in the CDR3.

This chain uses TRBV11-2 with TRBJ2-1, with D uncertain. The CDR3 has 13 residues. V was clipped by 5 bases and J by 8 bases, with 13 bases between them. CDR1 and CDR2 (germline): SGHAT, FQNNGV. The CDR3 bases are TGTGCCAGCAGCGACGACGTAGTAGATGAGCAGTTCTTC. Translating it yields CASSDDVVDEQFF. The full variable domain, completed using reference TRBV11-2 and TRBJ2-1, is EAGVAQSPRYKIIEKRQSVAFWCNPISGHATLYWYQQILGQGPKLLIQFQNNGVVDDSQLPKDRFSAERLKGVDSTLKIQPAKLEDSAVYLCASSDDVVDEQFFGPGTRLTVL.

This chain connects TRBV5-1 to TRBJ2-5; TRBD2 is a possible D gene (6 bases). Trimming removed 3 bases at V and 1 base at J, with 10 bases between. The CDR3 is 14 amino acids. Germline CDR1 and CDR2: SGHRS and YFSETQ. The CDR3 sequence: CASSYSSVQETQYF. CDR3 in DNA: TGCGCCAGCAGCTATTCTAGCGTCCAAGAGACCCAGTACTTC.

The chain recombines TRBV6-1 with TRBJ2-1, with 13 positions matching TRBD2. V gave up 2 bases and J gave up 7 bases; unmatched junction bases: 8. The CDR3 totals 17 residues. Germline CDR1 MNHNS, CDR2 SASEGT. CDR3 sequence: CASSEMIGTSGINEQFF. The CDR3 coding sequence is TGTGCCAGCAGTGAAATGATTGGGACTAGCGGGATAAATGAGCAGTTCTTC.

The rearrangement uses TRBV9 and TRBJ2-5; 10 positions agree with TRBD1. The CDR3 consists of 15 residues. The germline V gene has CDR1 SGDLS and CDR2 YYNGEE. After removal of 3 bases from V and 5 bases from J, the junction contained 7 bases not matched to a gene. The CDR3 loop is CASSATGGGPETQYF. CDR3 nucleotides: TGTGCCAGCAGCGCGACAGGGGGCGGGCCGGAGACCCAGTACTTC. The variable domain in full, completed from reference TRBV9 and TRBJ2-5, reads DSGVTQTPKHLITATGQRVTLRCSPRSGDLSVYWYQQSLDQGLQFLIQYYNGEERAKGNILERFSAQQFPDLHSELNLSSLELGDSALYFCASSATGGGPETQYFGPGTRLLVL.

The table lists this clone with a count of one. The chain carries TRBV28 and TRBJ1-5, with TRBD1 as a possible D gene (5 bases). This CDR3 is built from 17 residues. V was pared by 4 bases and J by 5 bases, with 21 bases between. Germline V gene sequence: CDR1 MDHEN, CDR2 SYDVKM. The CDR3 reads CASSSIPLGAGDQPQHF. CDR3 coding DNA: TGTGCCAGCAGTTCGATACCATTAGGGGCTGGGGATCAGCCCCAGCATTTT.

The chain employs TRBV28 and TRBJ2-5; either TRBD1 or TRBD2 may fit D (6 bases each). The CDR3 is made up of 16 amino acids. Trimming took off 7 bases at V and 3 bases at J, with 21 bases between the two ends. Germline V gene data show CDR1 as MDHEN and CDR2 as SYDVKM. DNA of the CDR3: TGTGCCAGCAAACATCAACCGGGAGAGGGGGAAGAGACCCAGTACTTC. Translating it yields CASKHQPGEGEETQYF.

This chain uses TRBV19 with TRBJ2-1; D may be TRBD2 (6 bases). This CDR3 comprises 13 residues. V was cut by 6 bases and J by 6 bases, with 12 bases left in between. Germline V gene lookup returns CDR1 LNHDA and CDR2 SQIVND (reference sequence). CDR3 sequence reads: CASRAGSVNEQFF. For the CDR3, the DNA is TGTGCCAGTAGGGCGGGGTCGGTCAATGAGCAGTTCTTC.

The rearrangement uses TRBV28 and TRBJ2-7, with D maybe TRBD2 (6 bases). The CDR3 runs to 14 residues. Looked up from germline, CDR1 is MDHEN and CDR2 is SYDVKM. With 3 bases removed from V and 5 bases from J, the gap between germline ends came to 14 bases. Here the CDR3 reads CASSFGGLHDEQYF. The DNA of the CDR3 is TGTGCCAGCAGTTTTGGGGGGTTGCACGACGAGCAGTACTTC.

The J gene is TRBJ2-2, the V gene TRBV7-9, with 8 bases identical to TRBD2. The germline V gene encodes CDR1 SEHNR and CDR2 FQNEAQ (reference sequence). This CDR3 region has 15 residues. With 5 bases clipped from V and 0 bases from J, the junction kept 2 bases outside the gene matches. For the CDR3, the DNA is TGTGCCAGCAGCACACTAGCGGCGAACACCGGGGAGCTGTTTTTT. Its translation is CASSTLAANTGELFF.

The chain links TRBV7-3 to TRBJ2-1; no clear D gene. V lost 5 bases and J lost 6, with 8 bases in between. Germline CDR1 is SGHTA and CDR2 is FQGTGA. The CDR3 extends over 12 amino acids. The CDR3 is CASSARPNEQFF. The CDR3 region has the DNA TGTGCCAGCAGCGCACGTCCCAATGAGCAGTTCTTC.

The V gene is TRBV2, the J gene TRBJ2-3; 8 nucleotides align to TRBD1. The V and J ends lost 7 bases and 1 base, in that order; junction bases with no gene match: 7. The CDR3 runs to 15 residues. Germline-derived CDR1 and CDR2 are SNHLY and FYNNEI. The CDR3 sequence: CASTELQGGTDTQYF. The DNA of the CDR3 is TGTGCCAGCACCGAACTACAGGGGGGCACAGATACGCAGTATTTT.

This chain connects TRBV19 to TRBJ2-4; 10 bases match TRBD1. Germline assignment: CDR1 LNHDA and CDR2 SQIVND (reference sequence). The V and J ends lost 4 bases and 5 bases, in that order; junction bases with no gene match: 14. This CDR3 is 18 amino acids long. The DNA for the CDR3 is TGTGCCAGTAGTACAACCCGGGACAGGGGAATTCGGGAAAACATTCAGTACTTC. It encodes CASSTTRDRGIRENIQYF.

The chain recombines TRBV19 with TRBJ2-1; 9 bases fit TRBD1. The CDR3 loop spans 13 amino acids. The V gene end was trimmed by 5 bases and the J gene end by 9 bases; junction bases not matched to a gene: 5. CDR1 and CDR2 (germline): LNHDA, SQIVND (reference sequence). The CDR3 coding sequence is TGTGCCAGTAGTCCGGGACAGGGTATTGAGCAGTTCTTC. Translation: CASSPGQGIEQFF.

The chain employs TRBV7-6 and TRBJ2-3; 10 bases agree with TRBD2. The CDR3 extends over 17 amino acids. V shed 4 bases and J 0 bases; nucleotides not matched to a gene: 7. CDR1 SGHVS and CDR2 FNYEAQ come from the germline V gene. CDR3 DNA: TGTGCCAGCAGCTCTTGGACTAGCGGAGCTAGCACAGATACGCAGTATTTT. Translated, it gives CASSSWTSGASTDTQYF.

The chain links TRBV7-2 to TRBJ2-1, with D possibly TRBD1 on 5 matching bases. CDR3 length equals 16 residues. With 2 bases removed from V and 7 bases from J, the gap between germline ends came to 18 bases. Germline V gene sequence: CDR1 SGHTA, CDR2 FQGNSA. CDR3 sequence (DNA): TGTGCCAGCAGCTTAAACGACAGCCCCCGCTTAAATGAGCAGTTCTTC. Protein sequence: CASSLNDSPRLNEQFF.

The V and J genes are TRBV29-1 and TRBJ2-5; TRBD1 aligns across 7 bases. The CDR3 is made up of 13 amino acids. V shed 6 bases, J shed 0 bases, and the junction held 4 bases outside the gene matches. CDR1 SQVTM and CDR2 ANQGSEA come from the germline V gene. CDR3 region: CSVDGQDQETQYF. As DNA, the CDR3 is TGCAGCGTAGATGGACAGGACCAAGAGACCCAGTACTTC.

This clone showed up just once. CDR3 loop: CASSTGAGANVLTF. As DNA, the CDR3 is TGTGCCAGCAGTACAGGGGCTGGGGCCAACGTCCTGACTTTC. The chain joins TRBV28 to TRBJ2-6; TRBD1 matches at 7 bases. CDR3 length: 14 amino acids. V trimming: 5 bases; J trimming: 2 bases; junction bases outside the gene matches: 0. Germline assignment: CDR1 MDHEN and CDR2 SYDVKM.

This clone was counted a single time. The CDR3: CASRPGHQNTGELFF. CDR3 coding DNA: TGTGCCAGCCGGCCGGGACACCAGAACACCGGGGAGCTGTTTTTT. The V call is TRBV2, the J call TRBJ2-2, with D maybe TRBD1 (6 bases). Trimming cost V 8 bases and J 1 base, with 14 bases left between them. CDR1 is SNHLY and CDR2 is FYNNEI in the germline V gene. The CDR3 runs to 15 residues.

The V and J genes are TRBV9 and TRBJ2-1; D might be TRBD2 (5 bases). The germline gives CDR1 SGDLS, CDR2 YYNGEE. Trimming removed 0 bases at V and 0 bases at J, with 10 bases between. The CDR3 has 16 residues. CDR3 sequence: CASSVVASDSYNEQFF. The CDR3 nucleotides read TGTGCCAGCAGCGTAGTAGCGTCTGACTCCTACAATGAGCAGTTCTTC.

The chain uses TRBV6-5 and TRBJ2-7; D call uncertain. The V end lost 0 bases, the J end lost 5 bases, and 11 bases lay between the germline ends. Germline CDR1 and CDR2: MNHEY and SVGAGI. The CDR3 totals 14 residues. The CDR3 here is CASSYSALTDEQYF. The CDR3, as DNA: TGTGCCAGCAGTTACTCCGCACTAACCGACGAGCAGTACTTC.

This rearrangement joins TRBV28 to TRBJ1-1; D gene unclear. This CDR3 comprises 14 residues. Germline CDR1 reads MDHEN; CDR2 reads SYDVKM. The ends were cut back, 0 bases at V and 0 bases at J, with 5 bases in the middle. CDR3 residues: CASSLWTVNTEAFF. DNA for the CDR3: TGTGCCAGCAGTTTATGGACGGTGAACACTGAAGCTTTCTTT.

CDR3 in amino acids: CASSPSLTGKDGYTF. The CDR3 DNA follows: TGTGCCAGCAGCCCCTCCTTGACAGGGAAAGACGGCTACACCTTC. V gene TRBV7-9 combines with J gene TRBJ1-2; the match to TRBD1 covers 7 bases. Germline V gene lookup returns CDR1 SEHNR and CDR2 FQNEAQ (reference sequence). After removal of 5 bases from V and 8 bases from J, the junction contained 14 bases not matched to a gene. This CDR3 is 15 amino acids long.

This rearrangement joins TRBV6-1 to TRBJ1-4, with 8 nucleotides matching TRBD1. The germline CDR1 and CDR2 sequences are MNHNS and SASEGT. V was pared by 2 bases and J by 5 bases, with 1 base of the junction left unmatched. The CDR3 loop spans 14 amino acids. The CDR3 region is CASSEWTGNEKLFF. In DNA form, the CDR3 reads TGTGCCAGCAGTGAATGGACAGGGAATGAAAAACTGTTTTTT.

CDR3 coding DNA: TGTGCCAGCAGTGAACATAGGGAAGGGCAGTATTTT. This gives the protein CASSEHREGQYF. V and J are TRBV2 and TRBJ2-3; D is uncertain. V gave up 2 bases and J gave up 11 bases, with 11 bases separating them. Looked up from germline, CDR1 is SNHLY and CDR2 is FYNNEI. The CDR3 extends over 12 amino acids.

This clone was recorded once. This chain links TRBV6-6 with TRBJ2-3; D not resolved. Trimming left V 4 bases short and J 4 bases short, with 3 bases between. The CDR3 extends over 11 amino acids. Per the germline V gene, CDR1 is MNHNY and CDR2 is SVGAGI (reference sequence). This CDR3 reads CASSFSDTQYF. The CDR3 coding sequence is TGTGCCAGCAGTTTCTCAGATACGCAGTATTTT.

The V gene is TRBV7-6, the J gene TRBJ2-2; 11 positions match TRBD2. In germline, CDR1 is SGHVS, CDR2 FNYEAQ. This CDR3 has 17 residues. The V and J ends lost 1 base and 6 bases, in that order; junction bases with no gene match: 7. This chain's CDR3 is CASSLEASGRFPGELFF. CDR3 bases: TGTGCCAGCAGCTTAGAGGCTAGCGGGAGGTTCCCCGGGGAGCTGTTTTTT.

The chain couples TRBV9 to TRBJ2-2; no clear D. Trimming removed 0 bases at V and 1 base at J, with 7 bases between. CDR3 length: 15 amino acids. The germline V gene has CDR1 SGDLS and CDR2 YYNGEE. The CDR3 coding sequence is TGTGCCAGCAGCGTAGCTTGGAGGAACACCGGGGAGCTGTTTTTT. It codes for CASSVAWRNTGELFF. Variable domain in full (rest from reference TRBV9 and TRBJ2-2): DSGVTQTPKHLITATGQRVTLRCSPRSGDLSVYWYQQSLDQGLQFLIQYYNGEERAKGNILERFSAQQFPDLHSELNLSSLELGDSALYFCASSVAWRNTGELFFGEGSRLTVL.